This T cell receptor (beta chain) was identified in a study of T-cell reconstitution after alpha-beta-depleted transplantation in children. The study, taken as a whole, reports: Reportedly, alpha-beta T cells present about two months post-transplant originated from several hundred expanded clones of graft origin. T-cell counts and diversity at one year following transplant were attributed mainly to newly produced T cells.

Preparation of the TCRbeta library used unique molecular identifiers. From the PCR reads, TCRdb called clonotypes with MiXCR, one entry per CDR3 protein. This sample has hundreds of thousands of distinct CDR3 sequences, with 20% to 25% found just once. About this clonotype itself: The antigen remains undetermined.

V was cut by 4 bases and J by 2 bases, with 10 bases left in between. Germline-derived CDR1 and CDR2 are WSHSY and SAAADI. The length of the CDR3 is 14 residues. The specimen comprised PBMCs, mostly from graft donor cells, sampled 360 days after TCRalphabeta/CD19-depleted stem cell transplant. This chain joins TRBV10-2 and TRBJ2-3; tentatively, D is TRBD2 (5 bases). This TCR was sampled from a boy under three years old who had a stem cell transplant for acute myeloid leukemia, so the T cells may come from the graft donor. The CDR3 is CASSVPGITDTQYF. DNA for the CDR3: TGCGCCAGCAGTGTGCCGGGGATCACAGATACGCAGTATTTT.